The next 21 T cell receptor beta chains were all read from a single sample in a study of molecular identifiers for immune sequencing clone quantification. TCRdb used MiXCR to reprocess the PCR reads, holding one entry per CDR3 protein. This table holds about 320,000 distinct CDR3 sequences, over 20% found once. Sample: naive CD8+ T cells from blood, with Jurkat cell RNA spiked in. Noted subset: FACS-sorted CD8+CD4-CCR7+CD45RA+ naive T cells. These receptors were obtained from a human donor in good health. Some libraries in this study had Jurkat cell RNA spiked in.

To note about this clonotype: This sequence may be a read error, since a much larger clone differs from it by one base. The V gene is TRBV9, the J gene TRBJ1-4, with TRBD1 matching 7 bases. This CDR3 spans 13 amino acids. The germline CDR1 and CDR2 sequences are SGDLS and YYNGEE. With V trimmed by 3 bases and J by 8 bases, 4 bases remained unmatched. The CDR3 spells CASSGQGGEKLFF. CDR3 DNA: TGTGCCAGCAGCGGACAGGGCGGGGAAAAACTGTTTTTT.

This clonotype occurred many times. The chain employs TRBV12-3 or TRBV12-4 and TRBJ2-6; possibly TRBD1 for D (6 bases). CDR3 length equals 16 residues. V lost 6 bases, J lost 0 bases, and 12 bases lay in between. The CDR3 region has the DNA TGTGCCAGCAGCGGACAGCCCATCTCTGGGGCCAACGTCCTGACTTTC. Its translation: CASSGQPISGANVLTF.

At least ten counts were recorded for this clonotype. The chain is built from TRBV4-3 and TRBJ1-5, with unresolved D. The CDR3 is made up of 15 amino acids. V was trimmed by 0 bases and J by 4 bases, leaving 10 bases between them. Germline-derived CDR1 and CDR2 are LGHNA and YSLEER. DNA for the CDR3: TGCGCCAGCAGCCAAGATCCCGGCAGGAATCAGCCCCAGCATTTT. It specifies CASSQDPGRNQPQHF.

This clonotype showed up many times. This chain connects TRBV6-5 to TRBJ2-7; TRBD1 matches 7 bases. Trimming took 0 bases from V and 2 from J; bases not matched to a gene: 4. Germline values: CDR1 MNHEY, CDR2 SVGAGI. This CDR3 contains 15 residues. CDR3 sequence (DNA): TGTGCCAGCAGTTACTCCCAGGGGGTGGCCTACGAGCAGTACTTC. It translates to CASSYSQGVAYEQYF.

In regard to this clonotype: It may be a read error: a sequence one base away is much more abundant. As the CDR3 is not closed by the conserved phenylalanine or tryptophan, this likely results from a read error. The rearrangement uses TRBV4-1 and TRBJ2-7; no clear D. Germline values: CDR1 MGHRA, CDR2 YSYEKL. The CDR3 extends over 15 amino acids. V was pared by 0 bases and J by 3 bases, with 12 bases between. The CDR3: CASSQDFGHIYEQYL. The CDR3 bases are TGCGCCAGCAGCCAAGATTTCGGGCATATCTACGAGCAGTACCTC.

This clonotype was seen only a few times. The V and J genes are TRBV5-6 and TRBJ2-7, with D tentatively TRBD1 (5 bases). V lost 1 base and J 3 bases, leaving 14 bases between the germline ends. The CDR3 loop spans 15 amino acids. The germline gives CDR1 SGHDT, CDR2 YYEEEE. This CDR3 is CASSLKEAQGYEQYF. The CDR3 DNA reads TGTGCCAGCAGCTTGAAAGAGGCGCAGGGCTACGAGCAGTACTTC.

This clonotype was observed a few times. V is TRBV29-1 and J is TRBJ1-2; D may be TRBD1 (6 bases). The CDR3 has 14 residues. Trimming took 3 bases from V and 4 from J, leaving 15 bases between them. The V gene's germline CDR1 is SQVTM and CDR2 ANQGSEA. CDR3 sequence reads: CSVDLGGQGYGYTF. The DNA for the CDR3 is TGCAGCGTTGATTTGGGGGGGCAAGGCTATGGCTACACCTTC.

This clonotype was seen many times. CDR3 DNA sequence: TGCGCCAGCAGCCCCAGGCCTGACCTCTCTGGGGCCAACGTCCTGACTTTC. Its protein is CASSPRPDLSGANVLTF. The chain is built from TRBV4-3 and TRBJ2-6; no firm D call. Deletions cut 4 bases from V and 0 bases from J, with 13 bases between. The CDR3 extends over 17 amino acids. Germline values: CDR1 LGHNA, CDR2 YSLEER.

The chain is built from TRBV11-2 and TRBJ2-3; unclear D gene. V lost 5 bases and J 8 bases, leaving 14 bases between the germline ends. The CDR3 spans 13 residues. Germline V gene data show CDR1 as SGHAT and CDR2 as FQNNGV. The chain's CDR3 is CASSLIRQATQYF. The CDR3 DNA reads TGTGCCAGCAGCCTCATAAGGCAAGCTACGCAGTATTTT. Drawing the rest from reference TRBV11-2 and TRBJ2-3, the complete variable domain is EAGVAQSPRYKIIEKRQSVAFWCNPISGHATLYWYQQILGQGPKLLIQFQNNGVVDDSQLPKDRFSAERLKGVDSTLKIQPAKLEDSAVYLCASSLIRQATQYFGPGTRLTVL.

About this clonotype itself: One base away lies a much larger clone, so this may be a sequencing read error. The V and J genes are TRBV6-6 and TRBJ2-1; 7 positions match TRBD2. The CDR3 runs to 15 residues. Germline CDR1 and CDR2: MNHNY and SVGAGI (reference sequence). The CDR3 bases are TGTGCCAGCAGTTACGAGCGGGAAACCTACGATGAGCAGTTCTTC. Translating it yields CASSYERETYDEQFF.

The V call is TRBV13, the J call TRBJ2-3, with TRBD1 matching over 11 bases. The V segment lost 4 bases and the J segment 1 base; nucleotides outside the gene matches: 7. Germline values: CDR1 PRHDT, CDR2 FYEKMQ (reference sequence). This CDR3 comprises 17 residues. CDR3 nucleotide sequence: TGTGCCAGCAGCTCAAACCTGGGACAGGGGGGCACAGATACGCAGTATTTT. Amino acid sequence: CASSSNLGQGGTDTQYF.

This clonotype was recorded a few times. The chain is built from TRBV20-1 and TRBJ1-5, with 7 bases aligning to TRBD1. CDR3 length equals 17 residues. After removal of 4 bases from V and 3 bases from J, the junction contained 15 bases not matched to a gene. Germline V lookup: CDR1 DFQATT, CDR2 SNEGSKA (reference sequence). DNA for the CDR3: TGCAGTGCTAAGGGGTACACGGACGACAGGGACAATCAGCCCCAGCATTTT. Translation gives CSAKGYTDDRDNQPQHF.

For this clonotype: A much larger clone differs by one base, so this may be a read error. The final CDR3 position lacks the conserved phenylalanine or tryptophan, pointing to a likely read error. V usage is TRBV12-3 or TRBV12-4 and J usage is TRBJ1-2; perhaps TRBD1 as D (6 bases). Trimming cost V 5 bases and J 4 bases, with 17 bases left between them. The CDR3 covers 15 residues. The CDR3 is CASSLRGARVYGYTS. Here the CDR3 DNA reads TGTGCCAGCAGTCTCCGGGGGGCGCGGGTCTATGGCTACACCTCC.

The J gene is TRBJ2-3, the V gene TRBV2, with a weak D call TRBD1 (5 bases). Between the trimmed V and J ends, which lost 4 bases and 6 bases, there was a span of 23 bases. Per germline, CDR1 SNHLY and CDR2 FYNNEI. The CDR3 has 17 residues. CDR3 DNA sequence: TGTGCCAGCAGTGTCCCCCCTGTGGCAGGGAATAAGGATACGCAGTATTTT. It encodes CASSVPPVAGNKDTQYF.

In its sample, this clonotype was seen a few times. The rearrangement links TRBV14 to TRBJ1-5, with a tentative D call TRBD1 (5 bases). Germline CDR1 reads SGHDN; CDR2 reads FVKESK. V lost 6 bases, J lost 7 bases, and 19 bases lay in between. The CDR3 runs to 15 residues. CDR3 region: CASSPTQGSLQPQHF. The CDR3 region has the DNA TGTGCCAGCAGTCCTACCCAGGGATCGTTGCAGCCCCAGCATTTT.

A note on this clonotype: One end of the junction varies from germline; a read error may be responsible. The V and J genes are TRBV7-6 and TRBJ2-5; perhaps TRBD2 as D (5 bases). This CDR3 contains 16 residues. Germline V CDR1 and CDR2: SGHVS, FNYEAQ. Written as DNA, the CDR3 is TGTGCCTGCAGCTTCACAATACAACGGGATAAAGAGACCCAGTACTTC. This encodes CACSFTIQRDKETQYF.

The rearrangement joins TRBV3-1 to TRBJ1-1; TRBD1 matches 7 bases. The CDR3 length is 18 residues. Germline CDR1 reads LGHDT; CDR2 reads YNNKEL (reference sequence). Germline trimming cut 4 bases from V and 2 bases from J; bases unmatched to any gene: 16. CDR3 loop: CASSPGPLAGTVNTEAFF. DNA of the CDR3: TGTGCCAGCAGCCCGGGACCCCTAGCCGGGACAGTAAACACTGAAGCTTTCTTT.

The V and J genes are TRBV4-3 and TRBJ1-6; D may be TRBD1 (6 bases). This CDR3 has 14 residues. Germline CDR1 is LGHNA and CDR2 is YSLEER. V shed 0 bases and J shed 9 bases, with 9 bases lying between them. In DNA, the CDR3 is TGCGCCAGCAGCCAAGAGTGGGGGCTTTCACCCCTCCACTTT. Translated: CASSQEWGLSPLHF.

In the case of this clonotype: A much more abundant neighbour one base away suggests this may be a read error. The gene calls are TRBV7-9 and TRBJ1-1; no clear D. CDR1 and CDR2 (germline): SEHNR, FQNEAQ (reference sequence). This CDR3 contains 16 residues. V was trimmed by 0 bases and J by 3 bases, leaving 14 bases between them. This chain's CDR3 is CASSLAVGSRDTEAFF. The DNA of the CDR3 is TGTGCCAGCAGCTTAGCGGTGGGGAGTAGGGACACTGAAGCTTTCTTT.

As to this clonotype: This may stem from a read error, because a much larger clone lies one nucleotide away. The rearrangement links TRBV20-1 to TRBJ2-4, with D possibly matching TRBD1 (6 bases). V was trimmed by 0 bases and J by 9 bases, leaving 18 bases between them. There are 15 residues in the CDR3. From germline, CDR1 is DFQATT and CDR2 SNEGSKA (reference sequence). For the CDR3, the DNA is TGCAGTGCTAGAGATCAGGCAGGGGACCAAAGCATTCAGTACTTC. Translated, it gives CSARDQAGDQSIQYF.

In this sample, this clonotype turned up a few times. Given the absence of the conserved phenylalanine or tryptophan at the CDR3 end, a read error is likely. This chain joins TRBV7-9 and TRBJ1-1; TRBD1 might be the D (5 bases). The CDR3 consists of 12 residues. The V gene lost 3 bases and the J gene lost 6 bases, with 8 bases spanning the gap. CDR1 is SEHNR, CDR2 FQNEAQ, per germline (reference sequence). CDR3 sequence reads: CASSLGGAEAFL. The CDR3 coding sequence is TGTGCCAGCAGCTTGGGGGGGGCTGAAGCTTTCCTT.